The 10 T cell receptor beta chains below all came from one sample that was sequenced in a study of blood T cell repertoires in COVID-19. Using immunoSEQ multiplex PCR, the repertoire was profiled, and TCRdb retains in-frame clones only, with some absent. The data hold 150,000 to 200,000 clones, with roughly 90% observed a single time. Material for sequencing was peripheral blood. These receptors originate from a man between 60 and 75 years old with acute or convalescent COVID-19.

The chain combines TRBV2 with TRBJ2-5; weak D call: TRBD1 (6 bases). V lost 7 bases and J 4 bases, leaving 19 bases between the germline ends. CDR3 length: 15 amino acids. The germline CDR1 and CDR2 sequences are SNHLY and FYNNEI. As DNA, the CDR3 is TGTGCCAGCATCGAACAGGGTTTTACTCGAGAGACCCAGTACTTC. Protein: CASIEQGFTRETQYF.

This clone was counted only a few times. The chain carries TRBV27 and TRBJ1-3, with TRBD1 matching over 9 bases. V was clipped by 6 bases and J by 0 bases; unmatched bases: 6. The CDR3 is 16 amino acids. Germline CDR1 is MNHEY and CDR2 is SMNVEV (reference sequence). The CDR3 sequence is CASSPGQGSSGNTIYF. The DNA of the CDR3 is TGTGCCAGCAGCCCGGGACAGGGTTCCTCTGGAAACACCATATATTTT.

The CDR3 bases are TGTGCCAGCAGCAGGGCAGGGGGTGGGACTGAAGCTTTCTTT. It yields the protein CASSRAGGGTEAFF. V usage is TRBV6-5 and J usage is TRBJ1-1, with 7 bases fitting TRBD1. V lost 6 bases to trimming and J lost 5 bases; unmatched junction nucleotides: 9. The length of the CDR3 is 14 residues. Germline CDR1 MNHEY, CDR2 SVGAGI.

The DNA for the CDR3 is TGTGCCAGCAGCGTAGGTCCTAGCCCCAGCACAGATACGCAGTATTTT. It translates to CASSVGPSPSTDTQYF. This rearrangement joins TRBV9 to TRBJ2-3, with a tentative D call TRBD2 (5 bases). V was pared by 0 bases and J by 0 bases, with 11 bases between. CDR1 and CDR2 (germline): SGDLS, YYNGEE. CDR3 length: 16 residues.

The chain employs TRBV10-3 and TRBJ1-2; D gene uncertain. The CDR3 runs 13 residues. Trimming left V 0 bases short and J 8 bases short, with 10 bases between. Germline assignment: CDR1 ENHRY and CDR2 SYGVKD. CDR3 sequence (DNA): TGTGCCATCAGTGAGTCGAGTCATCGCGGCTACACCTTC. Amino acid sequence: CAISESSHRGYTF.

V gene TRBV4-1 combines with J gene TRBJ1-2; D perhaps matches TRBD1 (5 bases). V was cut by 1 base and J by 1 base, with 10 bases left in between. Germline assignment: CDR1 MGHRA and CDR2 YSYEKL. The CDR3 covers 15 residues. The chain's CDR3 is CASSQGTGLNYGYTF. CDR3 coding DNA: TGCGCCAGCAGCCAAGGTACAGGCCTTAACTATGGCTACACCTTC.

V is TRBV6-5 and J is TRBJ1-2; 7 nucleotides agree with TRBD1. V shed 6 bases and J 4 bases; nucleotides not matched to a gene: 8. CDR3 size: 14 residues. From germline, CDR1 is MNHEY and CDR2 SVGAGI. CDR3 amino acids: CASSLGQVGYGYTF. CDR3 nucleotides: TGTGCCAGCAGCCTAGGACAGGTGGGCTATGGCTACACCTTC.

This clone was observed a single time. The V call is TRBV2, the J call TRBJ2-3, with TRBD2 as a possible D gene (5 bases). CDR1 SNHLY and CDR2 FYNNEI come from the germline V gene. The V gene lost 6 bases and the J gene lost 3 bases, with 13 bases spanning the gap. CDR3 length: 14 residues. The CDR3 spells CASRRGSGTDTQYF. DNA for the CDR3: TGTGCCAGCAGGCGCGGGTCGGGGACAGATACGCAGTATTTT.

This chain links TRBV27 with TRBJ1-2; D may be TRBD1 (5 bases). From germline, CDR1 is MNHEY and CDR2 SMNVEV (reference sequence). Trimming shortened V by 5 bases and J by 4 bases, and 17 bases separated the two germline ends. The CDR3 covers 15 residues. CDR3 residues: CASSATLTVSYGYTF. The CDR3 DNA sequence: TGTGCCAGCAGTGCTACTCTGACAGTTTCCTATGGCTACACCTTC.

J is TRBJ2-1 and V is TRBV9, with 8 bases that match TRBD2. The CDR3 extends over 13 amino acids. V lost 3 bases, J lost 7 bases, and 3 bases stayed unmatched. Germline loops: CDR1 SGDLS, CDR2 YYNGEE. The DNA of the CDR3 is TGTGCCAGCAGCGCCGGGGGGGCGAATGAGCAGTTCTTC. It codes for CASSAGGANEQFF.